This T cell receptor (beta chain) was sequenced in a study of siplizumab effects on memory and regulatory T cells. Method: immunoSEQ multiplex PCR; TCRdb's copy keeps in-frame clones and lacks some. The sample holds 100,000 or so clones; more than 85% are singletons and the top ten take around 0.29%. Per the germline V gene, CDR1 is MNHNY and CDR2 is SVGAGI (reference sequence). The CDR3 totals 14 residues. Trimming pared 6 bases from V and 4 bases from J, leaving 14 bases between. This sequence was found in a human donor in good health. The specimen was CD4+ T cells sorted from blood. The V and J genes are TRBV6-6 and TRBJ2-3, with D perhaps TRBD2 (7 bases). CDR3 protein: CASSSGRGPDTQYF. Here the CDR3 DNA reads TGTGCCAGCAGCTCCGGGCGGGGGCCAGATACGCAGTATTTT.